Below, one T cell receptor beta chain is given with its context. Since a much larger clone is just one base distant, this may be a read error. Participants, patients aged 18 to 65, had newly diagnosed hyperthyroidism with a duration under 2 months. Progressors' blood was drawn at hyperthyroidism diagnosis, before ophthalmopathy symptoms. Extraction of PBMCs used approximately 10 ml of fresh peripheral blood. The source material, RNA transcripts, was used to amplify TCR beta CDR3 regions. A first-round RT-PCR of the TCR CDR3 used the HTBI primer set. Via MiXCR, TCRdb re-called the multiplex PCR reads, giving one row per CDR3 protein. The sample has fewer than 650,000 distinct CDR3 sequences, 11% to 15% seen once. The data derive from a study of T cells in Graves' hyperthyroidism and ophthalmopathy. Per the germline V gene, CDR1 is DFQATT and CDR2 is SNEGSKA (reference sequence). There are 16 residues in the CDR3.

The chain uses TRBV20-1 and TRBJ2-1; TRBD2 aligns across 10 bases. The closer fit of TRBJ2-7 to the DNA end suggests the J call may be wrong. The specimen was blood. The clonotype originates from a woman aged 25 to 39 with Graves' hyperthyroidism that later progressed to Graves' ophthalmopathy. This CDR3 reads CSAPQWGSGRPNEQYF. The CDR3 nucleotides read TGCAGTGCTCCCCAGTGGGGTAGCGGGAGGCCCAATGAGCAGTACTTC.